The 28 T cell receptor beta chains listed next were all sequenced from one sample in a study of shared clonotypes between healthy human individuals. TCRdb's table, derived via immunoSEQ multiplex PCR, lists solely in-frame clones and lacks some. The table lists roughly 680,000 clones, just under 75% of them singletons. The sample was memory CD4+ T cells sorted from blood. Described subset: CD45RA-negative fraction. These receptors were obtained from a woman aged 30 to 39 in good health.

This rearrangement joins TRBV6-5 to TRBJ1-4; 8 nucleotides line up with TRBD1. Germline V gene lookup returns CDR1 MNHEY and CDR2 SVGAGI. After removal of 6 bases from V and 7 bases from J, the junction contained 7 bases not matched to a gene. The CDR3 runs 14 residues. CDR3 DNA sequence: TGTGCCAGCAGCGGACAGGGCATCGGTGAAAAACTGTTTTTT. Translated, it gives CASSGQGIGEKLFF.

The chain links TRBV7-8 to TRBJ2-5, with TRBD2 identical over 10 bases. With 4 bases clipped from V and 5 bases from J, the junction kept 10 bases outside the gene matches. Germline loops: CDR1 SGHVS, CDR2 FQNEAQ. The CDR3 contains 16 residues. DNA for the CDR3: TGTGCCAGCAGCTCTCGGAGAGCGGGAGGGACGGAGACCCAGTACTTC. Translating it yields CASSSRRAGGTETQYF.

The rearrangement joins TRBV28 to TRBJ2-3; 7 nucleotides line up with TRBD1. The CDR3 runs to 15 residues. Per the germline V gene, CDR1 is MDHEN and CDR2 is SYDVKM. Trimming at V came to 5 bases and at J to 8 bases, leaving 13 bases not matched to a gene. The CDR3, as DNA: TGTGCCAGCAGTAGGGGGACAGACAGCGGAACTACGCAGTATTTT. Translating gives CASSRGTDSGTTQYF. Variable domain in full (rest from reference TRBV28 and TRBJ2-3): DVKVTQSSRYLVKRTGEKVFLECVQDMDHENMFWYRQDPGLGLRLIYFSYDVKMKEKGDIPEGYSVSREKKERFSLILESASTNQTSMYLCASSRGTDSGTTQYFGPGTRLTVL.

The rearrangement joins TRBV7-9 to TRBJ1-1, with D hard to call. CDR1 and CDR2 (germline): SEHNR, FQNEAQ (reference sequence). Between the trimmed V and J ends, which lost 1 base and 4 bases, there was a span of 10 bases. This CDR3 is built from 14 residues. For the CDR3, the DNA is TGTGCCAGCAGCTTAGAAGGGTCGGGCACTGAAGCTTTCTTT. It translates to CASSLEGSGTEAFF.

V gene TRBV19 combines with J gene TRBJ2-7, with TRBD2 matching over 7 bases. With V trimmed by 4 bases and J by 5 bases, 8 bases remained unmatched. The CDR3 spans 14 residues. CDR1 is LNHDA, CDR2 SQIVND, per germline (reference sequence). The DNA for the CDR3 is TGTGCCAGTAGTAAGGGACTAAACCGCGACGAGCAGTACTTC. As protein: CASSKGLNRDEQYF.

The chain joins TRBV6-5 to TRBJ2-5, with a tentative D call TRBD1 (5 bases). V was trimmed by 2 bases and J by 2 bases, leaving 12 bases between them. Germline-derived CDR1 and CDR2 are MNHEY and SVGAGI. The CDR3 extends over 15 amino acids. The CDR3 nucleotides read TGTGCCAGCAGTTACGGGGCAGAGAATCAAGAGACCCAGTACTTC. Residues: CASSYGAENQETQYF.

J is TRBJ2-6 and V is TRBV7-8, with 8 positions matching TRBD1. The CDR3 has 15 amino acids. The germline gives CDR1 SGHVS, CDR2 FQNEAQ. The V gene end was trimmed by 5 bases and the J gene end by 2 bases; junction bases not matched to a gene: 2. This CDR3 reads CASSQDRAGANVLTF. For the CDR3, the DNA is TGTGCCAGCAGCCAGGACAGGGCTGGGGCCAACGTCCTGACTTTC.

The V call is TRBV11-2, the J call TRBJ1-4; D remains ambiguous. Trimming pared 2 bases from V and 11 bases from J, leaving 12 bases between. CDR3 length: 13 residues. Per the germline V gene, CDR1 is SGHAT and CDR2 is FQNNGV. Here the CDR3 DNA reads TGTGCCAGCAGCTTACCCTCGACACGCAAACTGTTTTTT. Translation: CASSLPSTRKLFF. Looking up the rest from reference TRBV11-2 and TRBJ1-4 gives the full variable domain: EAGVAQSPRYKIIEKRQSVAFWCNPISGHATLYWYQQILGQGPKLLIQFQNNGVVDDSQLPKDRFSAERLKGVDSTLKIQPAKLEDSAVYLCASSLPSTRKLFFGSGTQLSVL.

This clone showed up just once. The chain recombines TRBV27 with TRBJ1-1; a possible D gene is TRBD1 (5 bases). CDR3 length: 14 amino acids. Germline CDR1 is MNHEY and CDR2 is SMNVEV (reference sequence). Trimming shortened V by 5 bases and J by 1 base, and 11 bases separated the two germline ends. The CDR3 loop is CASSKQDSNTEAFF. CDR3 nucleotide sequence: TGTGCCAGCAGTAAACAGGATTCGAACACTGAAGCTTTCTTT.

The chain is built from TRBV7-8 and TRBJ2-2, with D tentatively TRBD1 (5 bases). V was cut by 1 base and J by 0 bases, with 12 bases left in between. The CDR3 contains 17 residues. Germline V lookup: CDR1 SGHVS, CDR2 FQNEAQ. The CDR3 sequence: CASSLVPGNANTGELFF. CDR3 DNA sequence: TGTGCCAGCAGCTTAGTCCCAGGGAACGCGAACACCGGGGAGCTGTTTTTT. The complete variable domain, with remaining parts taken from reference TRBV7-8 and TRBJ2-2, reads GAGVSQSPRYKVAKRGQDVALRCDPISGHVSLFWYQQALGQGPEFLTYFQNEAQLDKSGLPSDRFFAERPEGSVSTLKIQRTQQEDSAVYLCASSLVPGNANTGELFFGEGSRLTVL.

The chain recombines TRBV4-2 with TRBJ1-5; no definite D call. Deletions cut 4 bases from V and 3 bases from J, with 13 bases between. The CDR3 has 15 amino acids. Germline CDR1 is LGHNA and CDR2 is YNFKEQ. DNA of the CDR3: TGTGCCAGCAGCCGATCCGACGAGTTCAATCAGCCCCAGCATTTT. Translation: CASSRSDEFNQPQHF.

CDR3 DNA: TGCGCCAGCAGCCGCGCTAGCGGGAGTAGCACAGATACGCAGTATTTT. Encoded protein: CASSRASGSSTDTQYF. The chain is built from TRBV5-1 and TRBJ2-3, with 10 bases matching TRBD2. The CDR3 contains 16 residues. The ends lost 4 bases at V and 0 bases at J; junction bases unmatched: 5. Looked up from germline, CDR1 is SGHRS and CDR2 is YFSETQ.

The chain couples TRBV28 to TRBJ2-3, with D perhaps TRBD2 (6 bases). V gave up 8 bases and J gave up 2 bases, with 20 bases separating them. CDR3 length: 16 amino acids. The germline gives CDR1 MDHEN, CDR2 SYDVKM. The CDR3 region is CASGSPPGVNTDTQYF. For the CDR3, the DNA is TGTGCCAGCGGCTCGCCCCCGGGGGTAAACACAGATACGCAGTATTTT.

The CDR3 loop is CATSRDPSNQPQHF. The CDR3 DNA reads as TGTGCCACCAGCAGAGACCCAAGCAATCAGCCCCAGCATTTT. The chain uses TRBV15 and TRBJ1-5; D is unresolved. CDR1 and CDR2 from the germline V gene are LNHNV and YYDKDF (reference sequence). The ends were cut back, 0 bases at V and 1 base at J, with 4 bases in the middle. The CDR3 consists of 14 residues.

The rearrangement joins TRBV28 to TRBJ2-5, with D unresolved. Germline CDR1 MDHEN, CDR2 SYDVKM. Between the trimmed V and J ends, which lost 3 bases and 5 bases, there was a span of 16 bases. The CDR3 extends over 15 amino acids. CDR3 sequence (DNA): TGTGCCAGCAGTTTTTCTGGTTCCTCCGGGGAGACCCAGTACTTC. Its translation is CASSFSGSSGETQYF.

The rearrangement joins TRBV5-4 to TRBJ2-7, with TRBD1 matching over 9 bases. The CDR3 is made up of 15 amino acids. Germline trimming cut 4 bases from V and 6 bases from J; bases unmatched to any gene: 11. Per germline, CDR1 SGHNT and CDR2 YYREEE (reference sequence). The CDR3 bases are TGTGCCAGCAGCCTGAGACAGGGGGTGCGCGTCGAGCAGTACTTC. Encoded protein: CASSLRQGVRVEQYF.

The chain joins TRBV5-1 to TRBJ1-1; D remains unclear. The CDR3 runs 15 residues. Trimming cost V 0 bases and J 1 base, with 10 bases left between them. CDR1 is SGHRS and CDR2 is YFSETQ in the germline V gene. In DNA form, the CDR3 reads TGCGCCAGCAGCTTGGGAAAAGCCTCGAACACTGAAGCTTTCTTT. Residues: CASSLGKASNTEAFF.

The chain has TRBV18 and TRBJ2-7, with 13 bases identical to TRBD2. The CDR3 spans 18 residues. The germline V gene encodes CDR1 KGHSH and CDR2 LQKENI. J lost 0 bases, V lost 3 bases, and 8 bases had no gene match. The CDR3 sequence is CASSPGTSGIASSYEQYF. The CDR3 DNA reads TGTGCCAGCTCACCCGGGACTAGCGGGATAGCTAGCTCCTACGAGCAGTACTTC.

This chain joins TRBV11-2 and TRBJ2-3; weak D call: TRBD2 (5 bases). V was trimmed by 5 bases and J by 2 bases, leaving 8 bases between them. This CDR3 is 13 amino acids long. Germline CDR1 SGHAT, CDR2 FQNNGV. In nucleotides, the CDR3 is TGTGCCAGCAGCGAGGGTTACACAGATACGCAGTATTTT. Translation: CASSEGYTDTQYF.

The rearrangement uses TRBV6-5 and TRBJ2-4, with TRBD1 matching over 7 bases. CDR1 MNHEY and CDR2 SVGAGI come from the germline V gene. The CDR3 runs 14 residues. Unmatched junction bases numbered 1, after V lost 0 bases and J lost 5 bases. The CDR3 loop is CASSYSGQENIQYF. The CDR3, as DNA: TGTGCCAGCAGTTACTCAGGACAGGAAAACATTCAGTACTTC.

V is TRBV2 and J is TRBJ2-3; D may be TRBD2 (5 bases). Trimming stripped 10 bases from V and 1 base from J, with 12 bases between. The length of the CDR3 is 13 residues. Per germline, CDR1 SNHLY and CDR2 FYNNEI. The CDR3 spells CANEGAGTDTQYF. The CDR3 region has the DNA TGTGCCAACGAGGGAGCCGGCACAGATACGCAGTATTTT.

The chain has TRBV29-1 and TRBJ2-5; the D is unclear. The J call is doubtful: the DNA matches TRBJ2-7 better. The CDR3 totals 12 residues. CDR1 SQVTM and CDR2 ANQGSEA come from the germline V gene. In DNA, the CDR3 is TGCAGCGTTGAAGGGGTGCACTACGAGCAGTACTTC. It yields the protein CSVEGVHYEQYF.

This clone was seen only a few times. V usage is TRBV28 and J usage is TRBJ2-3; 10 bases are shared with TRBD1. CDR1 is MDHEN, CDR2 SYDVKM, per germline. V dropped 1 base and J dropped 3; count of bases not matched to a gene: 7. The CDR3 runs 17 residues. In nucleotides, the CDR3 is TGTGCCAGCAGTTTATACCCTGACAGGGGGCAGACAGATACGCAGTATTTT. This gives the protein CASSLYPDRGQTDTQYF.

This sequence joins TRBV20-1 and TRBJ2-7; D might be TRBD1 (6 bases). The CDR3 is 11 amino acids. Germline V gene lookup returns CDR1 DFQATT and CDR2 SNEGSKA (reference sequence). V was clipped by 5 bases and J by 4 bases, with 9 bases between them. CDR3 bases: TGCAGTGCTTATGACAGGTACGAGCAGTACTTC. Amino acids: CSAYDRYEQYF.

This chain uses TRBV28 with TRBJ2-3; D not certain. V was cut by 2 bases and J by 4 bases, with 7 bases left in between. The CDR3 extends over 13 amino acids. Germline V gene lookup returns CDR1 MDHEN and CDR2 SYDVKM. The CDR3 spells CASSLLFSDTQYF. Here the CDR3 DNA reads TGTGCCAGCAGTTTACTGTTTTCAGATACGCAGTATTTT.

The CDR3 protein is CASSRAGAVYEQYF. CDR3 nucleotides: TGTGCCAGCAGCCGGGCAGGCGCGGTCTACGAGCAGTACTTC. The chain carries TRBV5-4 and TRBJ2-7; no clear D gene. Germline CDR1 is SGHNT and CDR2 is YYREEE (reference sequence). Between the trimmed V and J ends, which lost 4 bases and 3 bases, there was a span of 14 bases. This CDR3 contains 14 residues.

This rearrangement joins TRBV11-3 to TRBJ2-2; the D gene is possibly TRBD2 (6 bases). CDR1 and CDR2 from the germline V gene are SGHNT and YENEEA. Trimming removed 5 bases at V and 4 bases at J, with 11 bases between. This CDR3 is built from 14 residues. The CDR3 sequence: CASSRSGSTGELFF. CDR3 coding DNA: TGTGCCAGCAGCCGAAGCGGGTCCACCGGGGAGCTGTTTTTT.

V is TRBV5-1 and J is TRBJ2-7, with 10 bases matching TRBD2. V gave up 4 bases and J gave up 2 bases; unmatched junction bases: 6. Per germline, CDR1 SGHRS and CDR2 YFSETQ. The CDR3 runs 15 residues. CDR3 protein: CASSPWTSGAYEQYF. The CDR3 DNA is TGCGCCAGCAGCCCGTGGACTAGCGGAGCCTACGAGCAGTACTTC.